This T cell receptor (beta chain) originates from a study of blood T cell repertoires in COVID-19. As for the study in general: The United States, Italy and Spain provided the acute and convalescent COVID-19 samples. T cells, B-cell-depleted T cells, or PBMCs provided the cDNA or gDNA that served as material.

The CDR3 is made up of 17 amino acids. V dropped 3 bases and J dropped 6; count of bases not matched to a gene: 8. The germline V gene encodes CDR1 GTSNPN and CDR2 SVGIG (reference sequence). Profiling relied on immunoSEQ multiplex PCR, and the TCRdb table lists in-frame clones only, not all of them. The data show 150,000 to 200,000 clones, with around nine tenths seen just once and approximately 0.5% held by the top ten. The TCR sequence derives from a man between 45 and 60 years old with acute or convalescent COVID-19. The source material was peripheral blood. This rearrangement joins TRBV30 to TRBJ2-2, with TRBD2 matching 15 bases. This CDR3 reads CAWSGTSGRSGAGELFF. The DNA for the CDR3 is TGTGCCTGGAGCGGGACTAGCGGGAGGTCGGGCGCCGGGGAGCTGTTTTTT. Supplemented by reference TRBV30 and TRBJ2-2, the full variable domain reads SQTIHQWPATLVQPVGSPLSLECTVEGTSNPNLYWYRQAAGRGLQLLFYSVGIGQISSEVPQNLSASRPQDRQFILSSKKLLLSDSGFYLCAWSGTSGRSGAGELFFGEGSRLTVL.